Each of the 15 T cell receptor beta chains below was sequenced from the same sample in a study of lymphopenia after photon versus proton radiotherapy. Assay: immunoSEQ multiplex PCR; the TCRdb copy retains only in-frame clones and omits some. Of some 40,000 clones listed, roughly nine tenths are singletons. The starting material was peripheral blood, obtained from a patient treated with photon-based radiotherapy. The source of these receptors is a man aged 55 to 70 with cholangiocarcinoma.

The V call is TRBV7-9, the J call TRBJ2-1, with D unresolved. Germline V gene lookup returns CDR1 SEHNR and CDR2 FQNEAQ (reference sequence). CDR3 length: 14 residues. Trimming removed 3 bases from V and 4 bases from J, with 10 bases in between. In DNA form, the CDR3 reads TGTGCCAGCAGCTTTCCCGACTTGTACAATGAGCAGTTCTTC. Residues: CASSFPDLYNEQFF.

V and J are TRBV19 and TRBJ2-2; maybe TRBD2 (6 bases). With 5 bases removed from V and 0 bases from J, the gap between germline ends came to 10 bases. Germline V gene lookup returns CDR1 LNHDA and CDR2 SQIVND (reference sequence). CDR3 length: 15 residues. CDR3 residues: CASSQGLANTGELFF. The CDR3, as DNA: TGTGCCAGTAGTCAGGGACTGGCGAACACCGGGGAGCTGTTTTTT.

This clone has a single count. The chain couples TRBV6-6 to TRBJ2-3; 11 bases agree with TRBD2. This CDR3 has 15 amino acids. Per germline, CDR1 MNHNY and CDR2 SVGAGI (reference sequence). The ends lost 6 bases at V and 3 bases at J; junction bases unmatched: 5. The CDR3, as DNA: TGTGCCAGCAGCTTAGCGGGGGGGCCAACAGATACGCAGTATTTT. Translating it yields CASSLAGGPTDTQYF.

The J gene is TRBJ1-3, the V gene TRBV7-9; D gene ambiguous. Germline-derived CDR1 and CDR2 are SEHNR and FQNEAQ (reference sequence). Trimming took 2 bases from V and 0 from J, leaving 8 bases between them. This CDR3 comprises 15 residues. Here the CDR3 reads CASSLHRSSGNTIYF. DNA for the CDR3: TGTGCCAGCAGCTTACATCGAAGCTCTGGAAACACCATATATTTT.

V gene TRBV9 combines with J gene TRBJ2-3; 7 bases align to TRBD2. Germline-derived CDR1 and CDR2 are SGDLS and YYNGEE. This CDR3 is 13 amino acids long. V dropped 5 bases and J dropped 3; count of bases not matched to a gene: 3. CDR3 nucleotides: TGTGCCAGCAGTTTGGGGGGGACAGATACGCAGTATTTT. Encoded protein: CASSLGGTDTQYF. Full variable domain (rest looked up from reference TRBV9 and TRBJ2-3): DSGVTQTPKHLITATGQRVTLRCSPRSGDLSVYWYQQSLDQGLQFLIQYYNGEERAKGNILERFSAQQFPDLHSELNLSSLELGDSALYFCASSLGGTDTQYFGPGTRLTVL.

The J gene is TRBJ2-5, the V gene TRBV29-1; tentatively, D is TRBD1 (6 bases). This CDR3 spans 12 amino acids. Germline CDR1 is SQVTM and CDR2 is ANQGSEA. V dropped 7 bases and J dropped 1 base, with 10 bases sitting between them. The CDR3, as DNA: TGCAGCGAAAAGGACAGCCAAGAGACCCAGTACTTC. Residues: CSEKDSQETQYF.

The chain carries TRBV29-1 and TRBJ2-1, with D possibly matching TRBD1 (5 bases). CDR3 length equals 13 residues. Per the germline V gene, CDR1 is SQVTM and CDR2 is ANQGSEA. The germline V and J ends were trimmed by 4 bases and 5 bases, with 12 bases remaining between them. The CDR3 region is CSVGAGWDNEQFF. The CDR3 DNA is TGCAGCGTTGGGGCAGGGTGGGACAATGAGCAGTTCTTC.

This clone was counted once. V and J are TRBV6-1 and TRBJ1-2, with 9 bases aligning to TRBD1. Unmatched junction bases numbered 12, after V lost 10 bases and J lost 6 bases. The CDR3 covers 14 residues. Germline CDR1 MNHNS, CDR2 SASEGT. The CDR3 region has the DNA TGTGCCACTTCGTTCGTACAGGGGGCGGATGGCTACACCTTC. Amino acids: CATSFVQGADGYTF.

The DNA for the CDR3 is TGTGCCAGCAGCCCAGTAGGGTCAGCCCCCACAGATACGCAGTATTTT. This codes for CASSPVGSAPTDTQYF. This chain links TRBV7-8 with TRBJ2-3, with unresolved D. CDR3 length: 16 residues. V lost 5 bases and J 2 bases, leaving 17 bases between the germline ends. CDR1 is SGHVS, CDR2 FQNEAQ, per germline.

The V call is TRBV29-1, the J call TRBJ2-1, with a weak D call TRBD1 (7 bases). The CDR3 has 13 amino acids. Germline V gene data show CDR1 as SQVTM and CDR2 as ANQGSEA. Between the trimmed V and J ends, which lost 7 bases and 4 bases, there was a span of 14 bases. The CDR3 DNA reads TGCAGCGCTAGACAGGGACTTTACAATGAGCAGTTCTTC. Translated: CSARQGLYNEQFF.

V and J are TRBV29-1 and TRBJ2-5, with D possibly TRBD1 on 6 matching bases. In germline, CDR1 is SQVTM, CDR2 ANQGSEA. Trimming cost V 4 bases and J 1 base, with 10 bases left between them. The CDR3 has 13 amino acids. CDR3: CSVVRDTQETQYF. CDR3 nucleotide sequence: TGCAGCGTTGTAAGGGACACCCAAGAGACCCAGTACTTC.

The chain has TRBV10-1 and TRBJ2-2; 9 bases align to TRBD1. Unmatched junction bases numbered 2, after V lost 2 bases and J lost 4 bases. CDR1 is WNHNN, CDR2 SYGVQD, per germline (reference sequence). This CDR3 comprises 15 residues. The CDR3 nucleotides read TGCGCCAGCAGTGAGACAGGGGGCATCACCGGGGAGCTGTTTTTT. Protein: CASSETGGITGELFF.

The rearrangement uses TRBV5-6 and TRBJ1-1; 7 bases line up with TRBD1. V shed 2 bases and J 3 bases; nucleotides not matched to a gene: 7. Germline V gene lookup returns CDR1 SGHDT and CDR2 YYEEEE. The CDR3 contains 15 residues. CDR3 in amino acids: CASSFDDRVDTEAFF. CDR3 DNA: TGTGCCAGCAGCTTCGATGACAGGGTCGACACTGAAGCTTTCTTT.

The rearrangement joins TRBV7-3 to TRBJ2-6; no clear D. Germline V CDR1 and CDR2: SGHTA, FQGTGA. V lost 3 bases to trimming and J lost 5 bases, with 8 bases between them. This CDR3 has 14 amino acids. The CDR3 bases are TGTGCCAGCAGCTTGACCGACAGGGCCAACGTCCTGACTTTC. Encoded protein: CASSLTDRANVLTF. The full variable domain, its missing parts supplied by reference TRBV7-3 and TRBJ2-6, is GAGVSQTPSNKVTEKGKYVELRCDPISGHTALYWYRQSLGQGPEFLIYFQGTGAADDSGLPNDRFFAVRPEGSVSTLKIQRTERGDSAVYLCASSLTDRANVLTFGAGSRLTVL.

J is TRBJ2-1 and V is TRBV6-5; D gene ambiguous. The ends were cut back, 6 bases at V and 0 bases at J, with 12 bases in the middle. Germline values: CDR1 MNHEY, CDR2 SVGAGI. The CDR3 runs to 15 residues. In DNA form, the CDR3 reads TGTGCCAGCAGCCCCGGACCTGGCTCCTACAATGAGCAGTTCTTC. Protein sequence: CASSPGPGSYNEQFF.